A few counts support the clone carrying this TCR beta chain. Its target is unknown. Participants living with HIV all received treatment in the United States. Survey-level immunoSEQ v3.0 assays were run. Repertoires were generated with immunoSEQ multiplex PCR, while TCRdb's copy carries only in-frame clones and drops some. The sample yields roughly 42,000 clones, approximately 89% seen once. The CDR3 covers 13 residues. V lost 7 bases to trimming and J lost 8 bases; unmatched junction nucleotides: 3. Germline-derived CDR1 and CDR2 are GTSNPN and SVGIG (reference sequence). This sample stems from a study of long-term antiretroviral therapy in people with HIV. Whole-study findings and limits: Against controls, HIV repertoires showed narrower ranges of CDR3 length. Pre-ART-expanded clones dominated the repertoire at all time points. Subsequent to ART, diversity was augmented yet persisted below that of transplant donor controls.

The sequences come from unsorted PBMCs, collected 3.1 years after starting antiretroviral therapy. This sequence joins TRBV30 and TRBJ1-6; TRBD1 matches at 12 bases. The clonotype was recovered from a woman aged 45-65 years with HIV. The chain's CDR3 is CALGQGADSPLHF. DNA of the CDR3: TGTGCCTTGGGACAGGGGGCCGATTCACCCCTCCACTTT.